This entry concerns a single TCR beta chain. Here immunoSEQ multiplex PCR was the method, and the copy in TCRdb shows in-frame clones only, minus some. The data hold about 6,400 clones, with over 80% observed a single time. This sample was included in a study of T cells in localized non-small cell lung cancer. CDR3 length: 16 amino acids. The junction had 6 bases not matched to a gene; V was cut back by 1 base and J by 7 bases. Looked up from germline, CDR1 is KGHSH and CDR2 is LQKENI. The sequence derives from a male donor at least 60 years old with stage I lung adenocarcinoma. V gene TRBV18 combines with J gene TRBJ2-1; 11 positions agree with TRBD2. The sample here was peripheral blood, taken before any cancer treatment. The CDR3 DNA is TGTGCCAGCTCACCACGGGGACTAGCGGAGATGAATGAGCAGTTCTTC. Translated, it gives CASSPRGLAEMNEQFF.